This record covers a single T cell receptor (beta chain). Antigen: not known. On sorted subsets, replicate PCRs used 150 to 250 ng DNA, or 25,000 to 35,000 T cell genomes. Clones were read by immunoSEQ multiplex PCR, and TCRdb kept only the in-frame ones, dropping some. The table lists roughly 640,000 clones, approximately 97% of them singletons. This specimen belongs to a study of shared clonotypes between healthy human individuals. Study details: The donors, two women and three men, were aged 18 to 49. Points from the study as a whole: Lower generation probabilities were found for non-shared clonotypes than for those shared by all four donors. Sampling involved blood alone; tissue repertoires likely differ.

Germline V CDR1 and CDR2: SGHRS, YFSETQ. The V end was cut by 4 bases, the J end by 5 bases, with 15 bases between. The CDR3 sequence is 14 residues long. The sample taken for sequencing was naive CD4+ T cells sorted from blood. This sample's subset: CD45RA+ positively selected. The chain uses TRBV5-1 and TRBJ1-1; tentatively, D is TRBD1 (5 bases). The TCR comes from a woman in her thirties in good health. For the CDR3, the DNA is TGCGCCAGCAGCCCCTACCCGGGGGGAACTGAAGCTTTCTTT. It codes for CASSPYPGGTEAFF.